Below, 32 T cell receptor beta chains from the same sample are listed, as sequenced in a study of early T cells in non-severe SARS-CoV-2 infection. TCRdb used MiXCR to reprocess the 5' RACE reads, holding one entry per CDR3 protein. The sample gives tens of thousands of distinct CDR3 sequences, 4% to 5.5% of which show up once; 20% is in the top ten. Sequencing was carried out using whole blood. The source of these receptors is an adult who was a healthcare worker with PCR-confirmed SARS-CoV-2 infection or an uninfected control (not recorded which).

Many counts were recorded for this clonotype. A read error may produce the germline difference seen at one junction end. The gene calls are TRBV15 and TRBJ2-6; 9 bases map to TRBD1. Looked up from germline, CDR1 is LNHNV and CDR2 is YYDKDF (reference sequence). The CDR3 is 17 amino acids. As DNA, the CDR3 is TGTGCCACCAGCCAGCGACAGGGGGTATCTGGGGCCAACGTCCTGATTTTC. This gives the protein CATSQRQGVSGANVLIF.

For this clonotype: This clone may be a read error of a much larger clone one base away. The gene calls are TRBV29-1 and TRBJ2-3, with 11 bases that match TRBD2. The CDR3 runs to 15 residues. Germline V CDR1 and CDR2: SQVTM, ANQGSEA. DNA of the CDR3: TGCAGCGCCGAAACTAGCGGGAGTGACACAGATACGCAGTTTTTT. Translating gives CSAETSGSDTDTQFF.

This clonotype was seen repeatedly, ten times or more. The chain is built from TRBV11-2 and TRBJ1-6; TRBD1 matches at 9 bases. Germline V gene sequence: CDR1 SGHAT, CDR2 FQNNGV. The CDR3 extends over 15 amino acids. Trimming at V came to 2 bases and at J to 7 bases, leaving 3 bases not matched to a gene. CDR3 sequence: CASSLFGTGNSPLHF. Here the CDR3 DNA reads TGTGCCAGCAGCTTATTTGGGACAGGGAATTCACCCCTCCACTTT.

This clonotype has ten or more counts. The chain uses TRBV6-5 and TRBJ2-7; no reliable D call. This CDR3 contains 16 residues. V lost 0 bases, J lost 2 bases, and 14 bases lay in between. Looked up from germline, CDR1 is MNHEY and CDR2 is SVGAGI. The CDR3 DNA follows: TGTGCCAGCAGTTACTCGGTGAACCCCGGGCCCTACGAGCAGTACTTC. Encoded protein: CASSYSVNPGPYEQYF.

This clonotype was picked up a small number of times. The chain joins TRBV28 to TRBJ2-7; D ambiguous. This CDR3 has 14 residues. V dropped 8 bases and J dropped 3 bases, with 17 bases sitting between them. Per the germline V gene, CDR1 is MDHEN and CDR2 is SYDVKM. The CDR3 loop is CASSPRREDYEQYF. CDR3 nucleotides: TGTGCCAGCTCCCCCCGAAGGGAAGACTACGAGCAGTACTTC.

Only a few counts were recorded for this clonotype. The J gene is TRBJ2-2, the V gene TRBV5-4; the match to TRBD2 covers 7 bases. Trimming took 7 bases from V and 7 from J; bases not matched to a gene: 7. Germline values: CDR1 SGHNT, CDR2 YYREEE (reference sequence). CDR3 length: 13 amino acids. The DNA of the CDR3 is TGTGCCAGCGCGGGGGAACGTAGCGGGGAGCTGTTTTTT. Its protein product is CASAGERSGELFF.

This clonotype was seen repeatedly, ten times or more. This chain links TRBV27 with TRBJ1-2; tentative D call: TRBD1 (5 bases). The CDR3 sequence is 13 residues long. Trimming shortened V by 6 bases and J by 2 bases, and 10 bases separated the two germline ends. Germline CDR1 MNHEY, CDR2 SMNVEV (reference sequence). CDR3 nucleotides: TGTGCCAGCAGAGGGACGGTGAACTATGGCTACACCTTC. It translates to CASRGTVNYGYTF.

This clonotype was picked up many times. The chain combines TRBV20-1 with TRBJ1-1; D might be TRBD1 (5 bases). The CDR3 contains 15 residues. The germline V and J ends were trimmed by 0 bases and 1 base, with 12 bases remaining between them. The germline gives CDR1 DFQATT, CDR2 SNEGSKA (reference sequence). The CDR3 coding sequence is TGCAGTGCTAGAGACCAGGGACTGAGGAACACTGAAGCTTTCTTT. It translates to CSARDQGLRNTEAFF.

This clonotype was picked up many times. This sequence joins TRBV12-3 or TRBV12-4 and TRBJ2-3; D gene unclear. The CDR3 loop spans 11 amino acids. Trimming shortened V by 6 bases and J by 2 bases, and 3 bases separated the two germline ends. The CDR3 protein is CASSNTDTQYF. The CDR3 region has the DNA TGTGCCAGCAGCAACACAGATACGCAGTATTTT.

This clonotype occurred a few times. This chain joins TRBV7-8 and TRBJ2-1, with 10 bases lining up with TRBD2. This CDR3 comprises 15 residues. The germline V gene encodes CDR1 SGHVS and CDR2 FQNEAQ. J was trimmed by 4 bases and V by 2 bases; bases with no gene match: 2. The CDR3 sequence: CASSLSAGGYNEQFF. The CDR3, as DNA: TGTGCCAGCAGCTTATCAGCGGGAGGGTACAATGAGCAGTTCTTC.

There are many counts of this clonotype. The chain joins TRBV7-8 to TRBJ2-7; 7 bases align to TRBD1. Germline V gene lookup returns CDR1 SGHVS and CDR2 FQNEAQ. This CDR3 contains 14 residues. V shed 3 bases and J 2 bases; nucleotides not matched to a gene: 4. The CDR3 reads CASSFSGGTYEQYF. CDR3 nucleotides: TGTGCCAGCAGCTTCTCAGGGGGAACCTACGAGCAGTACTTC.

This clonotype was seen at least ten times. This chain uses TRBV7-3 with TRBJ2-5; D is unclear. Trimming cost V 3 bases and J 0 bases, with 5 bases left between them. The CDR3 spans 13 residues. Per germline, CDR1 SGHTA and CDR2 FQGTGA. The CDR3 region is CASSFSHQETQYF. The DNA of the CDR3 is TGTGCCAGCAGCTTTTCCCACCAAGAGACCCAGTACTTC.

At least ten counts were recorded for this clonotype. V gene TRBV6-2 or TRBV6-3 combines with J gene TRBJ2-1, with no clear D. Germline CDR1 MNHEY, CDR2 SVGEGT. The CDR3 is made up of 12 amino acids. V gave up 0 bases and J gave up 8 bases, with 5 bases separating them. The CDR3 region is CASSYSQYEQFF. DNA of the CDR3: TGTGCCAGCAGTTACTCGCAGTATGAGCAGTTCTTC.

The sample holds many counts of this clonotype. The chain combines TRBV7-2 with TRBJ2-1; D remains ambiguous. This CDR3 is 16 amino acids long. Trimming shortened V by 4 bases and J by 7 bases, and 20 bases separated the two germline ends. CDR1 and CDR2 from the germline V gene are SGHTA and FQGNSA. The DNA of the CDR3 is TGTGCCAGCAGCTCGATGTCCCAGCGAATAAGTAATGAGCAGTTCTTC. It codes for CASSSMSQRISNEQFF.

This clonotype was observed many times. This rearrangement joins TRBV4-3 to TRBJ2-1; D is undetermined. The CDR3 spans 17 residues. V was clipped by 0 bases and J by 0 bases, with 12 bases between them. Germline loops: CDR1 LGHNA, CDR2 YSLEER. The CDR3 spells CASSQDPPPSSYNEQFF. As DNA, the CDR3 is TGCGCCAGCAGCCAAGATCCTCCGCCAAGCTCCTACAATGAGCAGTTCTTC.

This clonotype came up many times. The chain carries TRBV11-3 and TRBJ2-3; TRBD1 is a possible D gene (6 bases). The germline V gene encodes CDR1 SGHNT and CDR2 YENEEA. The CDR3 is 13 residues long. Deletions cut 5 bases from V and 1 base from J, with 7 bases between. The CDR3 nucleotides read TGTGCCAGCAGCAAGGGGGGCACAGATACGCAGTATTTT. This encodes CASSKGGTDTQYF.

This clonotype was found a few times. The chain employs TRBV2 and TRBJ2-7; D possibly corresponds to TRBD1 (5 bases). The germline CDR1 and CDR2 sequences are SNHLY and FYNNEI. The CDR3 has 12 amino acids. V lost 7 bases and J lost 0, with 7 bases in between. CDR3 sequence: CASKTDSYEQYF. The CDR3 region has the DNA TGTGCCAGCAAGACAGACTCCTACGAGCAGTACTTC.

This sequence joins TRBV20-1 and TRBJ2-7; tentative D call: TRBD1 (5 bases). Per germline, CDR1 DFQATT and CDR2 SNEGSKA (reference sequence). The CDR3 covers 12 residues. The V and J ends lost 6 bases and 6 bases respectively, with 15 bases between them. Here the CDR3 DNA reads TGCAGTGCAGAAACGCAGGGCCCCGAGCAGTACTTC. It encodes CSAETQGPEQYF.

This clonotype has just a few counts. The chain joins TRBV7-9 to TRBJ1-4; D gene unclear. Germline V lookup: CDR1 SEHNR, CDR2 FQNEAQ (reference sequence). CDR3 length: 15 amino acids. The ends were cut back, 5 bases at V and 7 bases at J, with 17 bases in the middle. This CDR3 reads CASSPRSVLGEKLFF. The DNA of the CDR3 is TGTGCCAGCAGCCCTAGATCGGTCTTGGGTGAAAAACTGTTTTTT.

At least ten counts were recorded for this clonotype. The chain employs TRBV20-1 and TRBJ1-5; D might be TRBD1 (5 bases). CDR1 is DFQATT, CDR2 SNEGSKA, per germline (reference sequence). The ends were cut back, 6 bases at V and 4 bases at J, with 16 bases in the middle. CDR3 size: 14 residues. The CDR3 protein is CSATRGGANQPQHF. The DNA for the CDR3 is TGCAGTGCCACCAGAGGTGGGGCAAATCAGCCCCAGCATTTT.

This clonotype was seen a handful of times. This rearrangement joins TRBV25-1 to TRBJ1-2, with a weak D call TRBD1 (5 bases). Germline assignment: CDR1 MGHDK and CDR2 SYGVNS. Trimming shortened V by 4 bases and J by 3 bases, and 9 bases separated the two germline ends. The CDR3 loop spans 13 amino acids. CDR3 DNA sequence: TGTGCCAGCAGTGGACAGCTCTACTATGGCTACACCTTC. This encodes CASSGQLYYGYTF.

This clonotype was found many times. The CDR3 DNA reads TGTGCCAGCAGACGACAGGCAGGCACTGCCCCATACAATGAGCAGTTCTTC. Its protein is CASRRQAGTAPYNEQFF. The genes are TRBV12-3 or TRBV12-4 and TRBJ2-1; D perhaps matches TRBD1 (6 bases). Trimming left V 6 bases short and J 4 bases short, with 22 bases between. The CDR3 length is 17 residues.

The J gene is TRBJ1-1, the V gene TRBV29-1; possibly TRBD1 for D (6 bases). Germline V gives CDR1 SQVTM, CDR2 ANQGSEA. The ends were cut back, 4 bases at V and 1 base at J, with 7 bases in the middle. CDR3 length: 12 residues. The CDR3 DNA follows: TGCAGCGTTGCACAGGGGAACACTGAAGCTTTCTTT. Protein: CSVAQGNTEAFF.

This rearrangement joins TRBV7-2 to TRBJ1-2, with 7 bases lining up with TRBD1. V lost 0 bases, J lost 7 bases, and 2 bases stayed unmatched. The CDR3 has 13 amino acids. CDR1 SGHTA and CDR2 FQGNSA come from the germline V gene. The CDR3 loop reads CASSLAGGGGYTF. DNA of the CDR3: TGTGCCAGCAGCTTAGCAGGGGGCGGTGGCTACACCTTC.

The DNA for the CDR3 is TGCGCCAGCAGCTTGGTGGGGGAGACTGTCTCCTACAATGAGCAGTTCTTC. It translates to CASSLVGETVSYNEQFF. The chain has TRBV5-1 and TRBJ2-1; the D gene could be TRBD1 or TRBD2 (5 bases each). The CDR3 has 17 residues. The V end lost 0 bases, the J end lost 0 bases, and 13 bases lay between the germline ends. Germline CDR1 is SGHRS and CDR2 is YFSETQ.

This clonotype was counted ten times or more. The chain joins TRBV27 to TRBJ2-1, with 16 bases that match TRBD2. Germline values: CDR1 MNHEY, CDR2 SMNVEV (reference sequence). J lost 12 bases, V lost 4 bases, and 15 bases had no gene match. The CDR3 covers 18 residues. In nucleotides, the CDR3 is TGTGCCAGCAGTTCCTATGCCCGGGGACTAGCGGGAGGGAAGGGGCAGTTCTTC. The encoded protein is CASSSYARGLAGGKGQFF.

In its sample, this clonotype was seen many times. The chain combines TRBV9 with TRBJ2-7; D not certain. Germline assignment: CDR1 SGDLS and CDR2 YYNGEE. Trimming took off 0 bases at V and 0 bases at J, with 13 bases between the two ends. This CDR3 is 16 amino acids long. CDR3 sequence (DNA): TGTGCCAGCAGCGTAGGCGCGCGGCACAACTCCTACGAGCAGTACTTC. This sequence encodes CASSVGARHNSYEQYF. Full variable domain (remainder filled in from reference TRBV9 and TRBJ2-7): DSGVTQTPKHLITATGQRVTLRCSPRSGDLSVYWYQQSLDQGLQFLIQYYNGEERAKGNILERFSAQQFPDLHSELNLSSLELGDSALYFCASSVGARHNSYEQYFGPGTRLTVT.

This clonotype was counted ten times or more. The chain carries TRBV20-1 and TRBJ2-3; D may be TRBD2 (6 bases). The CDR3 has 14 residues. Germline loops: CDR1 DFQATT, CDR2 SNEGSKA (reference sequence). Between the trimmed V and J ends, which lost 5 bases and 2 bases, there was a span of 14 bases. The CDR3 DNA reads as TGCAGTGCTCAACGGGACTTCCTCACAGATACGCAGTATTTT. Translating gives CSAQRDFLTDTQYF.

Many counts were recorded for this clonotype. This chain links TRBV29-1 with TRBJ2-7; 7 bases align to TRBD1. Per the germline V gene, CDR1 is SQVTM and CDR2 is ANQGSEA. V lost 8 bases, J lost 4 bases, and 11 bases stayed unmatched. The CDR3 covers 13 residues. CDR3 in DNA: TGCAGCCAAACAGGAGACAGGGTGTACGAGCAGTACTTC. Its protein is CSQTGDRVYEQYF.

The rearrangement links TRBV20-1 to TRBJ2-7, with 8 bases fitting TRBD2. The V gene's germline CDR1 is DFQATT and CDR2 SNEGSKA (reference sequence). CDR3 length: 15 amino acids. J lost 3 bases, V lost 0 bases, and 7 bases had no gene match. CDR3 in DNA: TGCAGTGCTAGAGATAGTACTAGCGGAGACTACGAGCAGTACTTC. Amino acid sequence: CSARDSTSGDYEQYF.

The table lists this clonotype with many counts. This sequence joins TRBV9 and TRBJ2-7; D gene uncertain. Trimming removed 4 bases at V and 3 bases at J, with 2 bases between. The CDR3 spans 10 residues. Germline V lookup: CDR1 SGDLS, CDR2 YYNGEE. CDR3 region: CASSRYEQYF. The DNA of the CDR3 is TGTGCCAGCAGCCGCTACGAGCAGTACTTC. The full variable domain, in which reference TRBV9 and TRBJ2-7 provide the parts outside the CDR3, is DSGVTQTPKHLITATGQRVTLRCSPRSGDLSVYWYQQSLDQGLQFLIQYYNGEERAKGNILERFSAQQFPDLHSELNLSSLELGDSALYFCASSRYEQYFGPGTRLTVT.

Judged by abundance, this clonotype is medium-sized. The J gene is TRBJ2-3, the V gene TRBV29-1, with 7 bases that match TRBD2. This CDR3 has 13 residues. The V gene's germline CDR1 is SQVTM and CDR2 ANQGSEA. The V gene end was trimmed by 4 bases and the J gene end by 0 bases; junction bases not matched to a gene: 1. The CDR3 sequence: CSVVGGSTDTQYF. In nucleotides, the CDR3 is TGCAGCGTTGTGGGGGGGAGCACAGATACGCAGTATTTT.